Following are 2 T cell receptor beta chains from one sample sequenced in a study of blood T cell repertoires in COVID-19. Using immunoSEQ multiplex PCR, the repertoire was profiled, and TCRdb retains in-frame clones only, with some absent. Found here are 450,000 to 500,000 clones, approximately 90% of them singletons; the top ten hold 6.5% to 9.5%. Sequencing input: PBMCs or T cells enriched from blood (not recorded which). The receptors were sampled from a woman aged 60-75 years who had recovered from COVID-19.

This chain uses TRBV27 with TRBJ2-5; tentatively, D is TRBD2 (6 bases). Per the germline V gene, CDR1 is MNHEY and CDR2 is SMNVEV (reference sequence). Trimming cost V 2 bases and J 5 bases, with 9 bases left between them. This CDR3 has 13 residues. CDR3 coding DNA: TGTGCCAGCAGTTTACGGGGGTCGGAGACCCAGTACTTC. This sequence encodes CASSLRGSETQYF.

This clone was detected only a few times. This chain links TRBV5-1 with TRBJ2-5; 11 nucleotides agree with TRBD2. This CDR3 has 16 amino acids. The V gene's germline CDR1 is SGHRS and CDR2 YFSETQ. The junction had 5 bases not matched to a gene; V was cut back by 4 bases and J by 0 bases. CDR3 DNA sequence: TGCGCCAGCAGCATGACTAGCGGGGCGAACCAAGAGACCCAGTACTTC. This gives the protein CASSMTSGANQETQYF.